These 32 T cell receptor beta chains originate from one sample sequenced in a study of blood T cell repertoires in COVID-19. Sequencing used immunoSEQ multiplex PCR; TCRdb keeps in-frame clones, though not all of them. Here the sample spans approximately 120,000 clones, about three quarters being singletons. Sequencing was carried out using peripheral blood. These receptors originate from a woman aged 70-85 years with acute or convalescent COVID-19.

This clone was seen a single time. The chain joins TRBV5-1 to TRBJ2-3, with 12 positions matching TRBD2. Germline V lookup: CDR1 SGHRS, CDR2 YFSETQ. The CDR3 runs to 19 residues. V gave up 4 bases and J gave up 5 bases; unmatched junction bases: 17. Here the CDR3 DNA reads TGCGCCAGCAGCCTGGGGCTAGCGGGGGGGCAGAAATTTGGAGATACGCAGTATTTT. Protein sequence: CASSLGLAGGQKFGDTQYF.

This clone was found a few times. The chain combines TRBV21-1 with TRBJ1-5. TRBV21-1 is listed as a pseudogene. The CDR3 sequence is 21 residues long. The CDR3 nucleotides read TGTGCCAGCAGCAAAGAAAGGGTGGAGGTAGTCGCGGACTATAGCAATCAGCCCCAGCATTTT. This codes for CASSKERVEVVADYSNQPQHF.

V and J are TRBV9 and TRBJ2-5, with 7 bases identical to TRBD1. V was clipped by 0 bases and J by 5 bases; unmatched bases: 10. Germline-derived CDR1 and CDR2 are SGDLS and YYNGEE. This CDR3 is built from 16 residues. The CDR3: CASSVDGAGGFETQYF. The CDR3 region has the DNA TGTGCCAGCAGCGTAGATGGTGCAGGGGGATTTGAGACCCAGTACTTC.

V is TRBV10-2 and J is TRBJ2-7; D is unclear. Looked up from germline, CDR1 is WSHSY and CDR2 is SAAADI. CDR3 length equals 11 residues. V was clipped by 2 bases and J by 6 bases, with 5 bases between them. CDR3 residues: CASSENSEQYF. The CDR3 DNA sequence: TGCGCCAGCAGTGAGAACAGCGAGCAGTACTTC.

The CDR3 DNA follows: TGTGCCAGCAGCCAGGGCAGGCCAACCTACAATGAGCAGTTCTTC. It encodes CASSQGRPTYNEQFF. The chain has TRBV3-1 (or the pseudogene TRBV3-2) and TRBJ2-1, with D unresolved. This CDR3 region has 15 residues. The germline CDR1 and CDR2 sequences are LGHDT and YNNKEL (reference sequence). Trimming removed 3 bases at V and 2 bases at J, with 11 bases between.

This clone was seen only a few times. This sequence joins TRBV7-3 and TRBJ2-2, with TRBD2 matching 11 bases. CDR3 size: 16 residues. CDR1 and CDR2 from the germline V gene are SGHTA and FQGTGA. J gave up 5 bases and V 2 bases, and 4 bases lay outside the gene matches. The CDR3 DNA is TGTGCCAGCAGCTTAGTTAGCGGGAGGGGAACCGGGGAGCTGTTTTTT. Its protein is CASSLVSGRGTGELFF. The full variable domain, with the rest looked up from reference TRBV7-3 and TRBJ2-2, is GAGVSQTPSNKVTEKGKYVELRCDPISGHTALYWYRQSLGQGPEFLIYFQGTGAADDSGLPNDRFFAVRPEGSVSTLKIQRTERGDSAVYLCASSLVSGRGTGELFFGEGSRLTVL.

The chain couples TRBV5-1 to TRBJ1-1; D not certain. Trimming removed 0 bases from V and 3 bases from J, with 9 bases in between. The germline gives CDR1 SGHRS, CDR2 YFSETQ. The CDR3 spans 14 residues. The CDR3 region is CASSLAGFDTEAFF. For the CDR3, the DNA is TGCGCCAGCAGCTTGGCCGGGTTCGACACTGAAGCTTTCTTT.

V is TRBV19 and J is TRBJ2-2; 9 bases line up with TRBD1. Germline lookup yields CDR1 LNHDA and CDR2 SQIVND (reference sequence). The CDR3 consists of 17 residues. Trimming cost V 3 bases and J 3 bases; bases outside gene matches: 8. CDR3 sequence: CASSIRDRVRHTGELFF. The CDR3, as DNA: TGTGCCAGTAGTATTCGGGACAGGGTCAGGCACACCGGGGAGCTGTTTTTT.

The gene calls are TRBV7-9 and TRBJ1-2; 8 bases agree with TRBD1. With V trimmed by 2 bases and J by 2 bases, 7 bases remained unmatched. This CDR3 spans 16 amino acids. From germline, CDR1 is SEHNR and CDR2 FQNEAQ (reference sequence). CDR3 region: CASSLTGGVTNYGYTF. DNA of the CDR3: TGTGCCAGCAGCTTAACAGGGGGAGTAACCAACTATGGCTACACCTTC.

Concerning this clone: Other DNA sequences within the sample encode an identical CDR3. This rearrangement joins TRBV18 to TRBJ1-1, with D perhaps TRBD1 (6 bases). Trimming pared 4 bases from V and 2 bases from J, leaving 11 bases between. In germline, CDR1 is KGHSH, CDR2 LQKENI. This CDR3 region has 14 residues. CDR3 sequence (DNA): TGTGCCAGCTCACGGACAGACCTCAACACTGAAGCTTTCTTT. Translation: CASSRTDLNTEAFF. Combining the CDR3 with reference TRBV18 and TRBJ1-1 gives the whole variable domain NAGVMQNPRHLVRRRGQEARLRCSPMKGHSHVYWYRQLPEEGLKFMVYLQKENIIDESGMPKERFSAEFPKEGPSILRIQQVVRGDSAAYFCASSRTDLNTEAFFGQGTRLTVV.

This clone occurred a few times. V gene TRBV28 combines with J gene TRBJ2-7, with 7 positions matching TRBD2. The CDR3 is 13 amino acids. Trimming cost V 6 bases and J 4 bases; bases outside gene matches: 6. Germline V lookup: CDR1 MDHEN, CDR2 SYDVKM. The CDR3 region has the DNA TGTGCCAGCAGGGGGAGGGTGTTTTACGAGCAGTACTTC. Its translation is CASRGRVFYEQYF.

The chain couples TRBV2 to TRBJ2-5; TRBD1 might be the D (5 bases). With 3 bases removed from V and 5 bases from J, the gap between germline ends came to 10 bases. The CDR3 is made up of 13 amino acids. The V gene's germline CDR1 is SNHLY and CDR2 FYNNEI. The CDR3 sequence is CASSDRAGETQYF. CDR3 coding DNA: TGTGCCAGCAGTGACCGGGCAGGGGAGACCCAGTACTTC.

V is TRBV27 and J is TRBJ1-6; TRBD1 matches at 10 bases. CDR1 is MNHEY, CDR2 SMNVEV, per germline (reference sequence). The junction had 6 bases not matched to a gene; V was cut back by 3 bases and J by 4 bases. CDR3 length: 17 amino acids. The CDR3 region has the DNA TGTGCCAGCAGTTTGCCCGGGGACAGGGGTTATAATTCACCCCTCCACTTT. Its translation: CASSLPGDRGYNSPLHF.

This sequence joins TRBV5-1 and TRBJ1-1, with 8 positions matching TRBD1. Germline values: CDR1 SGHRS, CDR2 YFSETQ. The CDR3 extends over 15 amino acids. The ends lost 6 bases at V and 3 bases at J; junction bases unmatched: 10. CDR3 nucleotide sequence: TGCGCCAGCACCAGGGGGCCAGGGGGCCACACTGAAGCTTTCTTT. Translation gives CASTRGPGGHTEAFF.

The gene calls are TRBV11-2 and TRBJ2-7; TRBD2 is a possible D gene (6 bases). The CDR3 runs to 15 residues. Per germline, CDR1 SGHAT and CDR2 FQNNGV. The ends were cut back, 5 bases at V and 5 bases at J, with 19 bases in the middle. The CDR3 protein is CASSPQMGGNDEQYF. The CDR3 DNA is TGTGCCAGCAGCCCTCAGATGGGCGGGAACGACGAGCAGTACTTC.

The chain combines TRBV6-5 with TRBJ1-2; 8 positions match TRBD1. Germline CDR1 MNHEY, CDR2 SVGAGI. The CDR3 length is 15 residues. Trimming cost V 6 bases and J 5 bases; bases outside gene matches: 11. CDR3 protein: CASRRTGGGGYGYTF. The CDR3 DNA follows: TGTGCCAGCAGACGAACAGGGGGAGGTGGTTATGGCTACACCTTC.

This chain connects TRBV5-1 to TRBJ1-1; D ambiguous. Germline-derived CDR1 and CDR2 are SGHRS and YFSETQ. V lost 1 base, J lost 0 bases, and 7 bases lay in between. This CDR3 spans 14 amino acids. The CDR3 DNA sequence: TGCGCCAGCAGCTTGTCAGTAATGAACACTGAAGCTTTCTTT. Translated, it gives CASSLSVMNTEAFF.

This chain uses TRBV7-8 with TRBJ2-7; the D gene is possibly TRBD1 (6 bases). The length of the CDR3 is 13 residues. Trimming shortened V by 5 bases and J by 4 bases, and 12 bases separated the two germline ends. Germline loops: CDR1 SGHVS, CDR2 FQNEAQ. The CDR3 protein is CASSPVQGYEQYF. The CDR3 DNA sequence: TGTGCCAGCAGCCCCGTACAGGGTTACGAGCAGTACTTC. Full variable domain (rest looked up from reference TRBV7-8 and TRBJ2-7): GAGVSQSPRYKVAKRGQDVALRCDPISGHVSLFWYQQALGQGPEFLTYFQNEAQLDKSGLPSDRFFAERPEGSVSTLKIQRTQQEDSAVYLCASSPVQGYEQYFGPGTRLTVT.

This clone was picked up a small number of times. The CDR3: CASRNSGGPNNEQFF. CDR3 sequence (DNA): TGTGCCAGCAGAAATAGCGGGGGGCCCAACAATGAGCAGTTCTTC. The rearrangement uses TRBV7-8 and TRBJ2-1; TRBD2 aligns across 10 bases. This CDR3 comprises 15 residues. Germline V gene lookup returns CDR1 SGHVS and CDR2 FQNEAQ. Trimming removed 6 bases from V and 5 bases from J; junction bases left unmatched: 7.

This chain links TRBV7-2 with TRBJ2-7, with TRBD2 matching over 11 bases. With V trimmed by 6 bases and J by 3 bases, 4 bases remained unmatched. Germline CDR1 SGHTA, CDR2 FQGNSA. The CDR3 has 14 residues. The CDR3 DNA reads TGTGCCAGCAGGCCTAGCGGGGGGTACTACGAGCAGTACTTC. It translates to CASRPSGGYYEQYF.

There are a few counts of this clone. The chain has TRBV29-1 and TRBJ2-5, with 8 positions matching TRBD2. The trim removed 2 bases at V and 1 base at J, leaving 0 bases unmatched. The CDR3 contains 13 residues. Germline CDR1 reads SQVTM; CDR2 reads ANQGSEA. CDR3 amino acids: CSVETSGQETQYF. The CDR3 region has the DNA TGCAGCGTTGAAACTAGCGGCCAAGAGACCCAGTACTTC.

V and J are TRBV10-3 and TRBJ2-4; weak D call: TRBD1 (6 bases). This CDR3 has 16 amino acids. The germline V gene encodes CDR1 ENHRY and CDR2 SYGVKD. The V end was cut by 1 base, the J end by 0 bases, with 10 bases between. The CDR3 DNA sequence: TGTGCCATCAGTGAGTTCCAACAGGGAGCCAAAAACATTCAGTACTTC. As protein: CAISEFQQGAKNIQYF.

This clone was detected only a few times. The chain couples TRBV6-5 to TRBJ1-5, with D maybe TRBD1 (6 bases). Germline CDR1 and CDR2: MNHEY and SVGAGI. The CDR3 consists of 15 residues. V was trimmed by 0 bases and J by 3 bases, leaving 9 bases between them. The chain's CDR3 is CASSYSGTSNQPQHF. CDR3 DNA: TGTGCCAGCAGTTACTCCGGGACATCCAATCAGCCCCAGCATTTT.

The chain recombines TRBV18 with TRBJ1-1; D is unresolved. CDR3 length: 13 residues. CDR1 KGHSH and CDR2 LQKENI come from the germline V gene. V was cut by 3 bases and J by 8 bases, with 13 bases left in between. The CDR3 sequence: CASSPGGFSEAFF. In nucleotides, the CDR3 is TGTGCCAGCTCACCGGGAGGGTTTTCAGAAGCTTTCTTT.

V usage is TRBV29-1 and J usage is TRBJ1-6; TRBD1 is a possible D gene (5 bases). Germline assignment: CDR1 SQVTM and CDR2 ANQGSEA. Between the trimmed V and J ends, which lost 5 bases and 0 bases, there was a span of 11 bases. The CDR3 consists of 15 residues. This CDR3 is CSVPGHYSYNSPLHF. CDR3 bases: TGCAGCGTTCCAGGGCACTACTCCTATAATTCACCCCTCCACTTT.

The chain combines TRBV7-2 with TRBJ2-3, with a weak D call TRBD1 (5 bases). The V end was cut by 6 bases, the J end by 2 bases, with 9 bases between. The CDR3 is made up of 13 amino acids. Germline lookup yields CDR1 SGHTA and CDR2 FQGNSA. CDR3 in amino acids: CASSLQATDTQYF. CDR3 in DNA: TGTGCCAGCAGTTTACAGGCCACAGATACGCAGTATTTT.

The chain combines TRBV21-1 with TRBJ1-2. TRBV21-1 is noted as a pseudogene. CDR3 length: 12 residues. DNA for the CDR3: TGTGCCAGCAGCGGGGGAGGGCGCGGCTACACCTTC. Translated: CASSGGGRGYTF.

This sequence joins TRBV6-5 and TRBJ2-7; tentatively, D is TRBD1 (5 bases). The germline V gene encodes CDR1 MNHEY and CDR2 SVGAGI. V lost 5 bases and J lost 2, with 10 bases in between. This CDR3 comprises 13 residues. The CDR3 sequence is CASSPDSTYEQYF. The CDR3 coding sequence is TGTGCCAGCAGTCCTGACAGTACCTACGAGCAGTACTTC.

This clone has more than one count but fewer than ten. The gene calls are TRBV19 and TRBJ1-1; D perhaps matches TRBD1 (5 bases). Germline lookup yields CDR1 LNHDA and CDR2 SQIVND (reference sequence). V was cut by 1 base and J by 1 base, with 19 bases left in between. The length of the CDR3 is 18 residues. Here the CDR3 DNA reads TGTGCCAGTAGTATAGCGGAGACATGGGGCAAGTGGAACACTGAAGCTTTCTTT. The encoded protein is CASSIAETWGKWNTEAFF.

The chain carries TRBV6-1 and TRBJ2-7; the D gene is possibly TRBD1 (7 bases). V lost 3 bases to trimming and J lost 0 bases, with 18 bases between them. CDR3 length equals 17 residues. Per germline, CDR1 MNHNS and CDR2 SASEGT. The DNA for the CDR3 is TGTGCCAGCAGTGACGGCGCGCGGGACAGCCACTCCTACGAGCAGTACTTC. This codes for CASSDGARDSHSYEQYF.

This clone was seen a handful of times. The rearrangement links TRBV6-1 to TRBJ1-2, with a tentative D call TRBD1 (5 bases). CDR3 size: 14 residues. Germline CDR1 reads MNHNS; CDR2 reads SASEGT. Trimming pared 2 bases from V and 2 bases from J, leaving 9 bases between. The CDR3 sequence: CASSEQGANYGYTF. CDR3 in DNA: TGTGCCAGCAGTGAACAGGGCGCCAACTATGGCTACACCTTC.

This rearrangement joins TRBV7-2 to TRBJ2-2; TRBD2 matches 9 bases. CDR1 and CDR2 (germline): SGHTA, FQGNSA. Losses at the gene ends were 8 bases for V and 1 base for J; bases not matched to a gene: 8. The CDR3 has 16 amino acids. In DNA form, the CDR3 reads TGTGCCAGCCGTGGGCTAGCGGGACAGAACACCGGGGAGCTGTTTTTT. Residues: CASRGLAGQNTGELFF.